Below, 26 T cell receptor beta chains from the same sample are listed, as sequenced in a study of blood T cell repertoires in COVID-19. Method: immunoSEQ multiplex PCR; TCRdb's copy keeps in-frame clones and lacks some. Of roughly 140,000 clones listed, around 84% were seen once; the top ten hold around 35%. Sequences were obtained from peripheral blood. The receptor source for this set is a human donor in a cohort sampled during active COVID-19.

Notes on this clone: The same CDR3 also results from other DNA sequences found in this sample. This chain connects TRBV29-1 to TRBJ2-5; TRBD2 agrees at 13 bases. The CDR3 covers 13 residues. Looked up from germline, CDR1 is SQVTM and CDR2 is ANQGSEA. J lost 4 bases, V lost 6 bases, and 2 bases had no gene match. The CDR3 nucleotides are TGCAGCGTGCGGACTAGCGGGGGAGAGACCCAGTACTTC. Translating it yields CSVRTSGGETQYF.

In DNA form, the CDR3 reads TGCAGCGTTCGGGAGGACCTAGGTGAGCAGTTCTTC. Protein: CSVREDLGEQFF. The chain recombines TRBV29-1 with TRBJ2-1; 7 bases map to TRBD2. The CDR3 has 12 residues. After removal of 5 bases from V and 9 bases from J, the junction contained 7 bases not matched to a gene. Germline lookup yields CDR1 SQVTM and CDR2 ANQGSEA.

J is TRBJ2-3 and V is TRBV2; TRBD2 aligns across 8 bases. V shed 4 bases and J 6 bases; nucleotides not matched to a gene: 6. Germline V gene lookup returns CDR1 SNHLY and CDR2 FYNNEI. The CDR3 contains 14 residues. The CDR3 is CASSGLAGTDTQYF. For the CDR3, the DNA is TGTGCCAGCAGTGGGCTAGCGGGTACTGATACGCAGTATTTT.

The V call is TRBV28, the J call TRBJ1-2; the D is unclear. Per germline, CDR1 MDHEN and CDR2 SYDVKM. The CDR3 is 14 amino acids. Trimming removed 2 bases at V and 3 bases at J, with 10 bases between. CDR3: CASSLVGRDYGYTF. In DNA, the CDR3 is TGTGCCAGCAGTTTAGTAGGCCGGGACTATGGCTACACCTTC.

This clone is a singleton in its sample. The rearrangement uses TRBV10-2 and TRBJ1-6; D gene ambiguous. The CDR3 has 12 amino acids. Trimming cost V 5 bases and J 8 bases, with 7 bases left between them. In germline, CDR1 is WSHSY, CDR2 SAAADI. The CDR3: CASSYIDSPLHF. The CDR3 region has the DNA TGCGCCAGCAGTTACATTGATTCACCCCTCCACTTT.

V gene TRBV28 combines with J gene TRBJ1-2; D remains unclear. The CDR3 contains 13 residues. V gave up 3 bases and J gave up 6 bases, with 11 bases separating them. CDR1 MDHEN and CDR2 SYDVKM come from the germline V gene. For the CDR3, the DNA is TGTGCCAGCAGTTTGGGCAGACCTGATGGCTACACCTTC. This translates into CASSLGRPDGYTF.

V is TRBV6-1 and J is TRBJ1-4; D call uncertain. CDR1 MNHNS and CDR2 SASEGT come from the germline V gene. The CDR3 runs to 16 residues. V dropped 2 bases and J dropped 0 bases, with 10 bases sitting between them. The CDR3 bases are TGTGCCAGCAGTGAACTGGGCCCTGCAACTAATGAAAAACTGTTTTTT. As protein: CASSELGPATNEKLFF.

V usage is TRBV7-3 and J usage is TRBJ2-1, with TRBD1 matching over 11 bases. The CDR3 is made up of 17 amino acids. CDR1 is SGHTA, CDR2 FQGTGA, per germline. With V trimmed by 1 base and J by 8 bases, 10 bases remained unmatched. CDR3 region: CASSLILRTGGGDEQFF. The DNA of the CDR3 is TGTGCCAGCAGCTTAATATTGCGGACAGGGGGCGGGGATGAGCAGTTCTTC.

J is TRBJ1-4 and V is TRBV4-1; TRBD1 matches at 10 bases. The CDR3 totals 15 residues. V was pared by 0 bases and J by 8 bases, with 3 bases of the junction left unmatched. Germline V gene data show CDR1 as MGHRA and CDR2 as YSYEKL. The CDR3 region is CASSQERTGGEKLFF. The CDR3 DNA sequence: TGCGCCAGCAGCCAAGAGCGGACAGGGGGGGAAAAACTGTTTTTT.

The genes are TRBV7-2 and TRBJ2-5; no definite D call. The CDR3 length is 14 residues. Germline loops: CDR1 SGHTA, CDR2 FQGNSA. V was trimmed by 1 base and J by 2 bases, leaving 8 bases between them. CDR3 in DNA: TGTGCCAGCAGCTTAGGTGGGCTGCAAGAGACCCAGTACTTC. Translated, it gives CASSLGGLQETQYF.

This chain connects TRBV4-3 to TRBJ2-7, with D possibly being TRBD2 (6 bases). Trimming cost V 0 bases and J 2 bases, with 11 bases left between them. The CDR3 has 15 residues. CDR1 and CDR2 from the germline V gene are LGHNA and YSLEER. The CDR3 protein is CASSQDPGDAYEQYF. For the CDR3, the DNA is TGCGCCAGCAGCCAAGATCCGGGGGACGCCTACGAGCAGTACTTC.

V and J are TRBV3-1 (or the pseudogene TRBV3-2) and TRBJ2-3; D gene unclear. The V gene's germline CDR1 is LGHDT and CDR2 YNNKEL (reference sequence). The CDR3 has 14 amino acids. The ends were cut back, 0 bases at V and 1 base at J, with 5 bases in the middle. In DNA form, the CDR3 reads TGTGCCAGCAGCCAAGAGCAGGGCACAGATACGCAGTATTTT. Protein sequence: CASSQEQGTDTQYF.

The CDR3 DNA sequence: TGTGCCAGCAGTCGGGACATTACGCAGGGTCCATATCAGCCCCAGCATTTT. Translating gives CASSRDITQGPYQPQHF. The rearrangement links TRBV2 to TRBJ1-5, with D maybe TRBD1 (6 bases). Germline CDR1 is SNHLY and CDR2 is FYNNEI. This CDR3 spans 17 amino acids. Trimming left V 5 bases short and J 5 bases short, with 22 bases between.

This clone has a single count. The chain carries TRBV5-4 and TRBJ1-2; D unclear. The CDR3 length is 13 residues. The germline gives CDR1 SGHNT, CDR2 YYREEE (reference sequence). V lost 1 base and J 11 bases, leaving 15 bases between the germline ends. CDR3 coding DNA: TGTGCCAGCAGCTTGAGCCGGCGACAAGGATACACCTTC. This gives the protein CASSLSRRQGYTF.

The V gene is TRBV11-2, the J gene TRBJ1-3; D unclear. Germline-derived CDR1 and CDR2 are SGHAT and FQNNGV. With 1 base removed from V and 2 bases from J, the gap between germline ends came to 6 bases. This CDR3 comprises 14 residues. The CDR3 DNA reads as TGTGCCAGCAGCTTAGCCCACACTGGAAACACCATATATTTT. Its protein product is CASSLAHTGNTIYF.

V and J are TRBV30 and TRBJ1-2, with 8 bases that match TRBD1. The V gene end was trimmed by 2 bases and the J gene end by 7 bases; junction bases not matched to a gene: 3. The CDR3 is made up of 12 amino acids. In germline, CDR1 is GTSNPN, CDR2 SVGIG (reference sequence). The CDR3 sequence is CAWSPGGSGYTF. The DNA of the CDR3 is TGTGCCTGGAGTCCAGGGGGCAGTGGCTACACCTTC. Full variable domain (rest looked up from reference TRBV30 and TRBJ1-2): SQTIHQWPATLVQPVGSPLSLECTVEGTSNPNLYWYRQAAGRGLQLLFYSVGIGQISSEVPQNLSASRPQDRQFILSSKKLLLSDSGFYLCAWSPGGSGYTFGSGTRLTVV.

The chain is built from TRBV28 and TRBJ1-1; D ambiguous. Trimming left V 3 bases short and J 5 bases short, with 7 bases between. CDR3 length: 12 amino acids. Germline CDR1 reads MDHEN; CDR2 reads SYDVKM. Here the CDR3 DNA reads TGTGCCAGCAGTTTGACAACGACTGAAGCTTTCTTT. Protein: CASSLTTTEAFF.

This sequence joins TRBV19 and TRBJ1-5, with 11 bases identical to TRBD1. Germline V gene data show CDR1 as LNHDA and CDR2 as SQIVND (reference sequence). This CDR3 spans 18 amino acids. J gave up 0 bases and V 6 bases, and 10 bases lay outside the gene matches. The CDR3: CASSFTGTGGHSNQPQHF. The CDR3 DNA reads as TGTGCCAGTAGCTTTACCGGGACAGGGGGACATAGCAATCAGCCCCAGCATTTT. The full variable domain, its missing parts supplied by reference TRBV19 and TRBJ1-5, is DGGITQSPKYLFRKEGQNVTLSCEQNLNHDAMYWYRQDPGQGLRLIYYSQIVNDFQKGDIAEGYSVSREKKESFPLTVTSAQKNPTAFYLCASSFTGTGGHSNQPQHFGDGTRLSIL.

The chain recombines TRBV7-2 with TRBJ2-2; a possible D gene is TRBD1 (5 bases). CDR1 is SGHTA, CDR2 FQGNSA, per germline. The CDR3 has 14 amino acids. Trimming removed 6 bases from V and 3 bases from J, with 11 bases in between. The CDR3 coding sequence is TGTGCCAGCAGGACCTCAGGGCACACCGGGGAGCTGTTTTTT. Its protein product is CASRTSGHTGELFF.

The chain couples TRBV28 to TRBJ2-3; 7 bases align to TRBD1. The CDR3 has 14 residues. V lost 6 bases, J lost 5 bases, and 8 bases stayed unmatched. The germline CDR1 and CDR2 sequences are MDHEN and SYDVKM. CDR3 loop: CASSLTGTEDTQYF. CDR3 nucleotides: TGTGCCAGCAGCCTAACCGGGACAGAAGATACGCAGTATTTT.

This clone was seen a single time. The chain recombines TRBV19 with TRBJ2-2; TRBD2 matches at 8 bases. Looked up from germline, CDR1 is LNHDA and CDR2 is SQIVND (reference sequence). The CDR3 spans 15 residues. With V trimmed by 1 base and J by 7 bases, 5 bases remained unmatched. The CDR3 loop reads CASSIGGGRYGELFF. The CDR3 nucleotides read TGTGCCAGTAGTATAGGCGGGGGGCGATACGGGGAGCTGTTTTTT.

This chain uses TRBV7-8 with TRBJ2-2, with D possibly matching TRBD1 (5 bases). Germline V gives CDR1 SGHVS, CDR2 FQNEAQ. The CDR3 runs 16 residues. V lost 5 bases and J lost 0, with 13 bases in between. CDR3: CASSPWGRPNTGELFF. The CDR3 DNA sequence: TGTGCCAGCAGCCCGTGGGGCAGGCCGAACACCGGGGAGCTGTTTTTT.

The chain joins TRBV6-5 to TRBJ1-2; the D is unclear. Germline V lookup: CDR1 MNHEY, CDR2 SVGAGI. The CDR3 runs to 12 residues. V dropped 6 bases and J dropped 6 bases, with 11 bases sitting between them. The CDR3 region has the DNA TGTGCCAGCAGCTCATTAAGCGATGGCTACACCTTC. It encodes CASSSLSDGYTF.

This clone is a singleton in its sample. The chain links TRBV15 to TRBJ2-7; no definite D call. Germline V CDR1 and CDR2: LNHNV, YYDKDF (reference sequence). The V end lost 1 base, the J end lost 2 bases, and 9 bases lay between the germline ends. The CDR3 runs to 14 residues. The CDR3 nucleotides are TGTGCCACCAGCAGAGCTGGGCCGACCTACGAGCAGTACTTC. It yields the protein CATSRAGPTYEQYF.

This rearrangement joins TRBV27 to TRBJ2-7, with 11 nucleotides matching TRBD1. CDR1 and CDR2 (germline): MNHEY, SMNVEV (reference sequence). CDR3 size: 14 residues. V was clipped by 8 bases and J by 3 bases; unmatched bases: 6. CDR3 sequence: CASSGTGGFYEQYF. For the CDR3, the DNA is TGTGCCAGCTCTGGGACAGGGGGATTCTACGAGCAGTACTTC.

The genes are TRBV7-8 and TRBJ1-2; no reliable D call. V dropped 5 bases and J dropped 0 bases, with 10 bases sitting between them. This CDR3 has 14 amino acids. Germline-derived CDR1 and CDR2 are SGHVS and FQNEAQ. CDR3 region: CASSMRHTNYGYTF. The CDR3, as DNA: TGTGCCAGCAGCATGAGACACACTAACTATGGCTACACCTTC. Complete variable domain (other parts from reference TRBV7-8 and TRBJ1-2): GAGVSQSPRYKVAKRGQDVALRCDPISGHVSLFWYQQALGQGPEFLTYFQNEAQLDKSGLPSDRFFAERPEGSVSTLKIQRTQQEDSAVYLCASSMRHTNYGYTFGSGTRLTVV.